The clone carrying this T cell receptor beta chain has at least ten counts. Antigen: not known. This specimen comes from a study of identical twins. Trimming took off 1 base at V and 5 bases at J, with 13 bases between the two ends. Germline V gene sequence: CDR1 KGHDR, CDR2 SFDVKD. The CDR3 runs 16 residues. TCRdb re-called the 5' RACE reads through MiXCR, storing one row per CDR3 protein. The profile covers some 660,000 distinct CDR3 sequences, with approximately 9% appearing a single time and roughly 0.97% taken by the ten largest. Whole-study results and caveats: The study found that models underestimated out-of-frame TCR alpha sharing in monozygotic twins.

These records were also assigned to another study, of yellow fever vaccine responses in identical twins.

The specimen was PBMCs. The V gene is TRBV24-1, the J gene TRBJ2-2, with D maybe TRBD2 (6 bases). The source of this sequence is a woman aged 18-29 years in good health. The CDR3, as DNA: TGTGCCACCAGTGATTTTCGTCCCGGGGGAACCGGGGAGCTGTTTTTT. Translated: CATSDFRPGGTGELFF.